The 17 T cell receptor beta chains given below trace back to one sample, sequenced in a study of beta chain features in type 1 diabetes (dated by TCRdb to the late 2010s). Broad study findings and their caveats: In all four CD4+ subsets, TCRB CDR3 length was moderately but significantly shorter in type 1 diabetes patients.

No antigens are known for them. Library creation used the immunoSEQ multiplex PCR assay. All of the isolated RNA was reverse transcribed with the High Capacity cDNA Reverse Transcription Kit, so expressed TCRB transcripts were sequenced. TCRdb took this table from immuneACCESS and kept in-frame rearrangements with V and J called. Such tables lack part of the clones; where checked against another copy, unresolved V genes explain under half of the gap, and the rest is unexplained. The sample table lists hundreds of thousands of clones, around an eighth of them with a count of one. The biggest ten clones account for roughly 0.04% of the sample. Sequenced material: naive CD4+ T cells from blood. Interpreted using the paper, the cell subset or site label stands for: true naive CD4+ T cells. Every receptor here comes from a man between 18 and 29 years old with type 1 diabetes.

The rearrangement joins TRBV15 to TRBJ2-5, with D perhaps matching TRBD2 (5 bases). Germline CDR1 is LNHNV and CDR2 is YYDKDF (reference sequence). Deletions cut 1 base from V and 3 bases from J, with 12 bases between. CDR3 length: 15 residues. The CDR3 loop reads CATSRGSRGEETQYF. CDR3 in DNA: TGTGCCACCAGCAGAGGGTCCCGGGGTGAAGAGACCCAGTACTTC. Supplemented by reference TRBV15 and TRBJ2-5, the full variable domain reads DAMVIQNPRYQVTQFGKPVTLSCSQTLNHNVMYWYQQKSSQAPKLLFHYYDKDFNNEADTPDNFQSRRPNTSFCFLDIRSPGLGDTAMYLCATSRGSRGEETQYFGPGTRLLVL.

The J gene is TRBJ2-1, the V gene TRBV30, with D possibly matching TRBD2 (6 bases). The CDR3 runs 16 residues. Per the germline V gene, CDR1 is GTSNPN and CDR2 is SVGIG (reference sequence). The V end was cut by 0 bases, the J end by 7 bases, with 19 bases between. The CDR3 DNA is TGTGCCTGGAGTGTAAGGTGGGGGGAGTATAGGAATGAGCAGTTCTTC. Its translation is CAWSVRWGEYRNEQFF.

This clone was picked up a small number of times. This sequence joins TRBV30 and TRBJ1-1; D not certain. Germline V gene sequence: CDR1 GTSNPN, CDR2 SVGIG (reference sequence). Trimming took off 3 bases at V and 1 base at J, with 6 bases between the two ends. The CDR3 has 12 residues. The CDR3 DNA follows: TGTGCCTGGAGGAACTCGAACACTGAAGCTTTCTTT. Its protein product is CAWRNSNTEAFF.

This clone occurred a few times. V is TRBV5-4 and J is TRBJ2-3; no firm D call. Germline V gives CDR1 SGHNT, CDR2 YYREEE (reference sequence). The CDR3 totals 12 residues. With 3 bases removed from V and 2 bases from J, the gap between germline ends came to 4 bases. The CDR3 is CASSSYTDTQYF. The CDR3 DNA sequence: TGTGCCAGCAGCTCTTACACAGATACGCAGTATTTT.

The chain has TRBV5-1 and TRBJ1-4; perhaps TRBD1 as D (5 bases). CDR3 length: 14 amino acids. Germline V gene data show CDR1 as SGHRS and CDR2 as YFSETQ. The germline V and J ends were trimmed by 0 bases and 12 bases, with 15 bases remaining between them. The CDR3 region has the DNA TGCGCCAGCAGCTTGGAACAGGCCGAGGTGGAACTGTTTTTT. Its protein is CASSLEQAEVELFF.

This clone was seen a handful of times. The chain has TRBV9 and TRBJ2-1; 12 bases are a match to TRBD2. V was clipped by 2 bases and J by 8 bases; unmatched bases: 5. The CDR3 has 15 amino acids. Germline V gives CDR1 SGDLS, CDR2 YYNGEE. In nucleotides, the CDR3 is TGTGCCAGCAGCGTTCGACTAGCGGGAGTCTATGAGCAGTTCTTC. It is translated as CASSVRLAGVYEQFF.

This clone was seen ten or more times. The rearrangement uses TRBV21-1 and TRBJ1-4; the table assigns TRBD1, which was not confirmed against the DNA. TRBV21-1 is noted as a pseudogene. The CDR3 is 13 residues long. For the CDR3, the DNA is TGTGCCAGCATCAGGGGTGTGCGTGAAAAACTGTTTTTT. Translated, it gives CASIRGVREKLFF.

V and J are TRBV2 and TRBJ2-5; TRBD2 matches 7 bases. Looked up from germline, CDR1 is SNHLY and CDR2 is FYNNEI. CDR3 length equals 14 residues. V lost 4 bases, J lost 4 bases, and 6 bases stayed unmatched. The CDR3 DNA sequence: TGTGCCAGCAGTGTAGCGGGCCCCGGAGAGACCCAGTACTTC. This encodes CASSVAGPGETQYF.

The CDR3 DNA is TGTGCCAGCGGGAGTTATCGCGGCCAAGAGACCCAGTACTTC. Translated: CASGSYRGQETQYF. V and J are TRBV28 and TRBJ2-5; the D gene is possibly TRBD2 (5 bases). Trimming took off 8 bases at V and 1 base at J, with 14 bases between the two ends. The germline gives CDR1 MDHEN, CDR2 SYDVKM. This CDR3 has 14 residues.

For this clone: This CDR3 is also generated by other DNA sequences in the sample. The V and J genes are TRBV5-1 and TRBJ2-7; TRBD2 agrees at 7 bases. There are 15 residues in the CDR3. V trimming: 0 bases; J trimming: 0 bases; junction bases outside the gene matches: 3. In germline, CDR1 is SGHRS, CDR2 YFSETQ. The CDR3 spells CASSLGAGTSYEQYF. As DNA, the CDR3 is TGCGCCAGCAGCTTGGGAGCGGGGACCTCCTACGAGCAGTACTTC.

The chain is built from TRBV29-1 and TRBJ2-7, with 9 nucleotides matching TRBD1. Trimming cost V 4 bases and J 5 bases; bases outside gene matches: 9. The CDR3 loop spans 14 amino acids. Germline values: CDR1 SQVTM, CDR2 ANQGSEA. CDR3 DNA: TGCAGCGTTGCACCGGGACAGGGCGTCGACGAGCAGTACTTC. It codes for CSVAPGQGVDEQYF.

This clone has more than one count but fewer than ten. The V and J genes are TRBV30 and TRBJ2-2, with D perhaps being TRBD1 or TRBD2 (6 bases each). Germline V gene lookup returns CDR1 GTSNPN and CDR2 SVGIG (reference sequence). This CDR3 is 15 amino acids long. With 7 bases removed from V and 4 bases from J, the gap between germline ends came to 19 bases. Here the CDR3 DNA reads TGTGCCTCTGGAGGGGTGATAGGGGGCACCGGGGAGCTGTTTTTT. Translating it yields CASGGVIGGTGELFF.

The V call is TRBV5-6, the J call TRBJ2-5; tentatively, D is TRBD2 (6 bases). V shed 1 base and J shed 3 bases, with 13 bases lying between them. Looked up from germline, CDR1 is SGHDT and CDR2 is YYEEEE. The CDR3 sequence is 15 residues long. CDR3 amino acids: CASSLKEGGKETQYF. The DNA of the CDR3 is TGTGCCAGCAGCTTGAAGGAAGGAGGGAAAGAGACCCAGTACTTC.

V is TRBV4-3 and J is TRBJ2-2, with a possible D match to TRBD1 (6 bases). This CDR3 is built from 17 residues. V was trimmed by 4 bases and J by 4 bases, leaving 19 bases between them. From germline, CDR1 is LGHNA and CDR2 YSLEER. In DNA, the CDR3 is TGCGCCAGCAGCCGAACTCCAGGGGCCCCCGTCACCGGGGAGCTGTTTTTT. Its protein product is CASSRTPGAPVTGELFF.

This clone was seen only a few times. The chain employs TRBV5-4 and TRBJ1-1; the D is unclear. The V end lost 4 bases, the J end lost 1 base, and 8 bases lay between the germline ends. The CDR3 totals 13 residues. CDR1 SGHNT and CDR2 YYREEE come from the germline V gene (reference sequence). Here the CDR3 reads CASSPHKNTEAFF. The CDR3 DNA is TGTGCCAGCAGCCCACACAAGAACACTGAAGCTTTCTTT.

In this sample, this clone turned up a few times. The chain has TRBV29-1 and TRBJ1-1; D is ambiguous. The CDR3 length is 12 residues. V lost 4 bases and J 1 base, leaving 7 bases between the germline ends. Germline V gene lookup returns CDR1 SQVTM and CDR2 ANQGSEA. The CDR3 here is CSVAWGNTEAFF. For the CDR3, the DNA is TGCAGCGTTGCGTGGGGGAACACTGAAGCTTTCTTT.

This rearrangement joins TRBV7-2 to TRBJ2-7; 14 bases fit TRBD2. CDR3 length: 17 amino acids. J gave up 0 bases and V 5 bases, and 6 bases lay outside the gene matches. The V gene's germline CDR1 is SGHTA and CDR2 FQGNSA. CDR3 in DNA: TGTGCCAGCAGCCTCCATGGACTAGCGGGAGGCTCCTACGAGCAGTACTTC. Translation: CASSLHGLAGGSYEQYF.